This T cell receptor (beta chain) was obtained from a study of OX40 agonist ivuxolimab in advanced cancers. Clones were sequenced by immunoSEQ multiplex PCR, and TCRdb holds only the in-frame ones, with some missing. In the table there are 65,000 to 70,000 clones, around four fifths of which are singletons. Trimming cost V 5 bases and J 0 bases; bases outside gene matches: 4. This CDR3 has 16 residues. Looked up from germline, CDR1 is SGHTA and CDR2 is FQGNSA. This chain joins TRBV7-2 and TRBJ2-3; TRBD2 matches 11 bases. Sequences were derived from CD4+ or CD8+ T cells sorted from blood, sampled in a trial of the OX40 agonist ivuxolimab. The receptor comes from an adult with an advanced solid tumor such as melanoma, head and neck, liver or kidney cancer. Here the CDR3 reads CASSLRTSGSTDTQYF. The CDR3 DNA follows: TGTGCCAGCAGCCTGAGGACTAGCGGGAGCACAGATACGCAGTATTTT. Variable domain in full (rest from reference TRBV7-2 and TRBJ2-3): GAGVSQSPSNKVTEKGKDVELRCDPISGHTALYWYRQSLGQGLEFLIYFQGNSAPDKSGLPSDRFSAERTGGSVSTLTIQRTQQEDSAVYLCASSLRTSGSTDTQYFGPGTRLTVL.